This entry concerns a single T cell receptor (beta chain). Original data processing: Quantification of nucleated cells was approximated via reference gene primer amplification. The repertoire was sequenced with immunoSEQ multiplex PCR; TCRdb's copy has only in-frame clones and lacks some. The D gene and trimming were derived from the DNA, and the V and J assignments and clone size from that table. Among about 67,000 clones listed, about nine tenths were seen once. This record comes from a study of blood T cell repertoires in COVID-19. As for the study in general: Material from acute and convalescent COVID-19 was sourced from the United States, Italy and Spain. PBMCs, B-cell-depleted T cells, or T cells provided the cDNA or gDNA that made up the material.

V lost 7 bases and J lost 8; bases outside the gene matches: 7. Germline V CDR1 and CDR2: MNHEY, SVGAGI. The CDR3 contains 13 residues. The gene calls are TRBV6-5 and TRBJ1-5; 8 bases agree with TRBD1. What was sequenced was peripheral blood. This receptor was obtained from a man over 45 with active COVID-19. This chain's CDR3 is CASTHQDREPQHF. In nucleotides, the CDR3 is TGTGCCAGCACCCACCAGGACAGGGAGCCCCAGCATTTT.